What follows are 30 T cell receptor beta chains derived from one specimen sequenced in a study of blood T cell repertoires in COVID-19. Profiled with immunoSEQ multiplex PCR; TCRdb holds only in-frame clones, not every one. Among 45,000 to 55,000 clones listed, around nine tenths were seen once. What was sequenced was peripheral blood. The receptors shown here come from a man older than 75 with acute or convalescent COVID-19.

The chain uses TRBV27 and TRBJ1-5; D not certain. This CDR3 has 15 residues. Per the germline V gene, CDR1 is MNHEY and CDR2 is SMNVEV (reference sequence). Trimming shortened V by 0 bases and J by 1 base, and 7 bases separated the two germline ends. CDR3: CASSLSRQSNQPQHF. As DNA, the CDR3 is TGTGCCAGCAGTTTATCGCGGCAGAGCAATCAGCCCCAGCATTTT.

The gene calls are TRBV19 and TRBJ1-1, with D unclear. V was trimmed by 5 bases and J by 11 bases, leaving 12 bases between them. The CDR3 is made up of 11 amino acids. Per the germline V gene, CDR1 is LNHDA and CDR2 is SQIVND (reference sequence). The CDR3 nucleotides are TGTGCCAGTAGTTTGGCAGCCGGGGCTTTCTTT. It is translated as CASSLAAGAFF.

The chain has TRBV5-4 and TRBJ2-7; perhaps TRBD2 as D (5 bases). This CDR3 region has 14 residues. V was cut by 3 bases and J by 4 bases, with 14 bases left in between. Germline CDR1 and CDR2: SGHNT and YYREEE (reference sequence). CDR3 nucleotides: TGTGCCAGCAGCTCCGGACGGGGAAGTTACGAGCAGTACTTC. This translates into CASSSGRGSYEQYF. Based on the CDR3 plus reference TRBV5-4 and TRBJ2-7, the full variable domain is ETGVTQSPTHLIKTRGQQVTLRCSSQSGHNTVSWYQQALGQGPQFIFQYYREEENGRGNFPPRFSGLQFPNYSSELNVNALELDDSALYLCASSSGRGSYEQYFGPGTRLTVT.

This clone came up once. The V and J genes are TRBV5-1 and TRBJ2-3; perhaps TRBD1 as D (5 bases). This CDR3 region has 15 residues. Between the trimmed V and J ends, which lost 3 bases and 0 bases, there was a span of 11 bases. CDR1 and CDR2 (germline): SGHRS, YFSETQ. This chain's CDR3 is CASSSEGASTDTQYF. CDR3 nucleotide sequence: TGCGCCAGCAGCTCGGAAGGGGCTAGCACAGATACGCAGTATTTT.

The genes are TRBV19 and TRBJ1-4, with 8 bases matching TRBD1. CDR1 and CDR2 from the germline V gene are LNHDA and SQIVND (reference sequence). The length of the CDR3 is 15 residues. V was clipped by 7 bases and J by 5 bases; unmatched bases: 9. The CDR3 loop is CASNPRQGSNEKLFF. The DNA for the CDR3 is TGTGCCAGTAACCCGCGACAGGGGTCAAATGAAAAACTGTTTTTT.

This sequence joins TRBV5-1 and TRBJ1-4; D gene unclear. Germline CDR1 reads SGHRS; CDR2 reads YFSETQ. V lost 0 bases and J lost 0, with 3 bases in between. This CDR3 spans 14 amino acids. CDR3 amino acids: CASSLDTTNEKLFF. Written as DNA, the CDR3 is TGCGCCAGCAGCTTGGACACAACTAATGAAAAACTGTTTTTT.

The V gene is TRBV30, the J gene TRBJ2-7, with D possibly matching TRBD1 (6 bases). Germline lookup yields CDR1 GTSNPN and CDR2 SVGIG (reference sequence). The ends were cut back, 3 bases at V and 7 bases at J, with 16 bases in the middle. This CDR3 contains 13 residues. CDR3 in DNA: TGTGCCTGGAGACTTAACAGGGATGGGGAGCAGTACTTC. Translation gives CAWRLNRDGEQYF. The full variable domain, in which reference TRBV30 and TRBJ2-7 provide the parts outside the CDR3, is SQTIHQWPATLVQPVGSPLSLECTVEGTSNPNLYWYRQAAGRGLQLLFYSVGIGQISSEVPQNLSASRPQDRQFILSSKKLLLSDSGFYLCAWRLNRDGEQYFGPGTRLTVT.

The J gene is TRBJ1-2, the V gene TRBV3-1 (or the pseudogene TRBV3-2); D perhaps matches TRBD1 (6 bases). Germline CDR1 is LGHDT and CDR2 is YNNKEL (reference sequence). V dropped 4 bases and J dropped 8 bases, with 17 bases sitting between them. The CDR3 has 14 amino acids. CDR3 residues: CASSLGQFLRGYTF. DNA of the CDR3: TGTGCCAGCAGCCTCGGACAGTTCCTCAGGGGCTACACCTTC.

The chain carries TRBV5-4 and TRBJ2-7; 11 bases are shared with TRBD2. Germline CDR1 and CDR2: SGHNT and YYREEE (reference sequence). The trim removed 4 bases at V and 4 bases at J, leaving 7 bases unmatched. This CDR3 comprises 15 residues. CDR3 sequence reads: CASSPEGLAVYEQYF. The CDR3 coding sequence is TGTGCCAGCAGCCCGGAGGGACTAGCGGTTTACGAGCAGTACTTC.

The CDR3 loop reads CASSSLGNNEQFF. CDR3 DNA sequence: TGTGCCAGCAGTTCCCTCGGGAATAATGAGCAGTTCTTC. The V and J genes are TRBV6-5 and TRBJ2-1, with D perhaps TRBD2 (5 bases). Trimming cost V 4 bases and J 7 bases, with 11 bases left between them. Germline assignment: CDR1 MNHEY and CDR2 SVGAGI. This CDR3 region has 13 residues.

CDR3 nucleotides: TGCGCCAGCAGCTTGGCCCCAACCGGGACAGGCGATAATAGAGGAGCTTTCTTT. This translates into CASSLAPTGTGDNRGAFF. The chain joins TRBV5-1 to TRBJ1-1; 8 positions agree with TRBD1. Germline values: CDR1 SGHRS, CDR2 YFSETQ. The CDR3 runs to 18 residues. V shed 0 bases and J 10 bases; nucleotides not matched to a gene: 20.

This sequence joins TRBV27 and TRBJ1-4; 9 bases align to TRBD1. CDR1 and CDR2 (germline): MNHEY, SMNVEV (reference sequence). V lost 4 bases, J lost 3 bases, and 0 bases stayed unmatched. There are 14 residues in the CDR3. The CDR3 DNA sequence: TGTGCCAGCAGTTGGACAGGGGCTAATGAAAAACTGTTTTTT. This sequence encodes CASSWTGANEKLFF.

This chain connects TRBV5-1 to TRBJ1-1; D is possibly TRBD1 (5 bases). V was cut by 0 bases and J by 4 bases, with 13 bases left in between. Germline CDR1 SGHRS, CDR2 YFSETQ. This CDR3 is 15 amino acids long. CDR3 residues: CASSLVGGKGTEAFF. CDR3 bases: TGCGCCAGCAGCTTGGTTGGGGGGAAGGGCACTGAAGCTTTCTTT.

V is TRBV29-1 and J is TRBJ1-1; 9 bases agree with TRBD1. With V trimmed by 7 bases and J by 7 bases, 10 bases remained unmatched. The CDR3 is 13 amino acids. Germline V gene lookup returns CDR1 SQVTM and CDR2 ANQGSEA. CDR3 region: CSGTGDSGGEAFF. As DNA, the CDR3 is TGCAGCGGGACAGGGGACTCCGGAGGTGAAGCTTTCTTT.

This chain joins TRBV6-5 and TRBJ1-1; D possibly corresponds to TRBD1 (5 bases). The CDR3 runs 14 residues. The germline V gene encodes CDR1 MNHEY and CDR2 SVGAGI. V shed 9 bases and J shed 4 bases, with 18 bases lying between them. The CDR3 DNA reads TGTGCCAGTCGTGGGTCGGGGGAGCCCACTGAAGCTTTCTTT. This translates into CASRGSGEPTEAFF.

The V gene is TRBV12-3 or TRBV12-4, the J gene TRBJ2-7; 7 bases are shared with TRBD1. The CDR3 is 12 amino acids. The ends lost 6 bases at V and 7 bases at J; junction bases unmatched: 6. CDR3: CASRAPGGEQYF. In DNA, the CDR3 is TGTGCCAGCAGGGCCCCAGGGGGAGAGCAGTACTTC.

J is TRBJ1-3 and V is TRBV7-9, with no clear D. Trimming took off 5 bases at V and 8 bases at J, with 10 bases between the two ends. Germline CDR1 reads SEHNR; CDR2 reads FQNEAQ (reference sequence). The CDR3 contains 12 residues. CDR3 amino acids: CASSENLYTIYF. The CDR3 region has the DNA TGTGCCAGCAGCGAGAACCTCTACACCATATATTTT.

The chain has TRBV5-1 and TRBJ2-7; D may be TRBD1 (5 bases). CDR1 and CDR2 (germline): SGHRS, YFSETQ. V lost 0 bases to trimming and J lost 2 bases, with 6 bases between them. The CDR3 is 13 amino acids. The CDR3 loop reads CASSLEDTYEQYF. The CDR3 bases are TGCGCCAGCAGCTTGGAGGACACCTACGAGCAGTACTTC.

The chain is built from TRBV23-1 and TRBJ2-5; 8 nucleotides match TRBD1. TRBV23-1 is an ORF, with its function uncertain. The CDR3 is made up of 17 amino acids. With V trimmed by 0 bases and J by 5 bases, 11 bases remained unmatched. In DNA form, the CDR3 reads TGCGCCAGCAGTCAATCTCTCGGCAGGGGGCGCAGGGAGACCCAGTACTTC. It codes for CASSQSLGRGRRETQYF.

This rearrangement joins TRBV14 to TRBJ1-2; D might be TRBD1 (5 bases). The germline V gene encodes CDR1 SGHDN and CDR2 FVKESK. Between the trimmed V and J ends, which lost 4 bases and 5 bases, there was a span of 20 bases. CDR3 size: 16 residues. For the CDR3, the DNA is TGTGCCAGCAGCCCGGCAACAGGCCTCTCTGCGTATGGCTACACCTTC. It is translated as CASSPATGLSAYGYTF.

The chain has TRBV6-6 and TRBJ2-4, with D perhaps TRBD1 (6 bases). The V end lost 5 bases, the J end lost 4 bases, and 12 bases lay between the germline ends. The CDR3 is 14 amino acids. Germline V gene sequence: CDR1 MNHNY, CDR2 SVGAGI (reference sequence). CDR3 in amino acids: CASSHRTEKNIQYF. Here the CDR3 DNA reads TGTGCCAGCAGTCATAGGACAGAGAAAAACATTCAGTACTTC.

This clone was picked up one time. J is TRBJ2-5 and V is TRBV12-3 or TRBV12-4; the match to TRBD2 covers 7 bases. The CDR3 contains 13 residues. After removal of 6 bases from V and 3 bases from J, the junction contained 4 bases not matched to a gene. CDR3 residues: CASSPGLEETQYF. CDR3 coding DNA: TGTGCCAGCAGCCCTGGACTAGAAGAGACCCAGTACTTC.

The genes are TRBV5-4 and TRBJ1-2, with TRBD1 matching over 7 bases. Germline-derived CDR1 and CDR2 are SGHNT and YYREEE (reference sequence). This CDR3 comprises 15 residues. The V and J ends lost 3 bases and 0 bases, in that order; junction bases with no gene match: 5. Here the CDR3 DNA reads TGTGCCAGCAGCTCTTCAGGGGGTGCTAACTATGGCTACACCTTC. It codes for CASSSSGGANYGYTF.

J is TRBJ1-6 and V is TRBV11-3, with TRBD1 matching 8 bases. The V gene end was trimmed by 2 bases and the J gene end by 2 bases; junction bases not matched to a gene: 14. This CDR3 region has 20 residues. Germline CDR1 is SGHNT and CDR2 is YENEEA. This CDR3 is CASSLLRGRPGGPYNSPLHF. In DNA, the CDR3 is TGTGCCAGCAGCTTACTCAGGGGGCGTCCAGGGGGGCCCTATAATTCACCCCTCCACTTT.

The DNA for the CDR3 is TGTGCCAGCAGCTTAGTGGGGGGGCTTCTCGCCTATGGCTACACCTTC. Protein product: CASSLVGGLLAYGYTF. The rearrangement joins TRBV7-8 to TRBJ1-2; TRBD1 is a possible D gene (6 bases). Germline lookup yields CDR1 SGHVS and CDR2 FQNEAQ. The length of the CDR3 is 16 residues. The V end was cut by 1 base, the J end by 4 bases, with 16 bases between.

On this clone itself: Other nucleotide sequences from this sample produce the same CDR3. The rearrangement uses TRBV2 and TRBJ2-3, with 12 bases lining up with TRBD2. The CDR3 runs 15 residues. Trimming took 2 bases from V and 3 from J; bases not matched to a gene: 0. CDR1 and CDR2 (germline): SNHLY, FYNNEI. The CDR3 DNA is TGTGCCAGCAGTGAACTAGCGGGAGGGACAGATACGCAGTATTTT. This gives the protein CASSELAGGTDTQYF.

This rearrangement joins TRBV27 to TRBJ1-2; D might be TRBD1 (5 bases). This CDR3 comprises 14 residues. V lost 7 bases to trimming and J lost 3 bases, with 15 bases between them. Germline-derived CDR1 and CDR2 are MNHEY and SMNVEV (reference sequence). CDR3 sequence reads: CASNRPGQHYGYTF. The CDR3 coding sequence is TGTGCCAGCAACCGTCCAGGGCAGCACTATGGCTACACCTTC.

The rearrangement joins TRBV5-6 to TRBJ1-1; D is unresolved. Germline loops: CDR1 SGHDT, CDR2 YYEEEE. CDR3 length: 15 residues. V was trimmed by 3 bases and J by 1 base, leaving 13 bases between them. The chain's CDR3 is CASSYEQWSNTEAFF. The CDR3 DNA sequence: TGTGCCAGCAGCTACGAACAGTGGTCGAACACTGAAGCTTTCTTT. Full variable domain (outside the CDR3, taken from reference TRBV5-6 and TRBJ1-1): DAGVTQSPTHLIKTRGQQVTLRCSPKSGHDTVSWYQQALGQGPQFIFQYYEEEERQRGNFPDRFSGHQFPNYSSELNVNALLLGDSALYLCASSYEQWSNTEAFFGQGTRLTVV.

The J gene is TRBJ2-1, the V gene TRBV11-2, with a weak D call TRBD1 (6 bases). The V end was cut by 5 bases, the J end by 0 bases, with 14 bases between. This CDR3 comprises 16 residues. Germline V CDR1 and CDR2: SGHAT, FQNNGV. CDR3 nucleotide sequence: TGTGCCAGCAGCCTCAGGGGAGATAGCTCCTACAATGAGCAGTTCTTC. Its protein product is CASSLRGDSSYNEQFF.

This clone was detected only once. The chain couples TRBV4-1 to TRBJ1-5; 7 bases fit TRBD1. Germline lookup yields CDR1 MGHRA and CDR2 YSYEKL. This CDR3 has 18 amino acids. J lost 5 bases, V lost 5 bases, and 18 bases had no gene match. CDR3 in DNA: TGCGCCAGCAGCTTTTTTCTAGAGACGGGACAGCAGTATCAGCCCCAGCATTTT. Translation: CASSFFLETGQQYQPQHF.